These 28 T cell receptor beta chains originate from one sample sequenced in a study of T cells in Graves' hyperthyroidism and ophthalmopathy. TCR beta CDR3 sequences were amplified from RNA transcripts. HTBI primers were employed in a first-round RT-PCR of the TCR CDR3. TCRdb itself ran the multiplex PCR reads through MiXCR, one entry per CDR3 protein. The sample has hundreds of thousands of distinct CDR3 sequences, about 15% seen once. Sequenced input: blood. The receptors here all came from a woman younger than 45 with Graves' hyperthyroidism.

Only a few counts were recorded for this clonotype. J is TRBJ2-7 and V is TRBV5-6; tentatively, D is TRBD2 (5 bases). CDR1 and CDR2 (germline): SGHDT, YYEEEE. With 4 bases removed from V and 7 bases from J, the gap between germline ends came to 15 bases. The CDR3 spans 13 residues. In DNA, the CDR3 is TGTGCCAGCAGCGCCGGGAATGTACAAGAGCAGTACTTC. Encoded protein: CASSAGNVQEQYF.

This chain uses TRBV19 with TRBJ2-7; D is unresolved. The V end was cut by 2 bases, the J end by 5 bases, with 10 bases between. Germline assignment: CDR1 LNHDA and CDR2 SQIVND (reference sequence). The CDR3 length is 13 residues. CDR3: CASSIYSADEQYF. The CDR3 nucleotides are TGTGCCAGTAGTATATACAGTGCCGACGAGCAGTACTTC.

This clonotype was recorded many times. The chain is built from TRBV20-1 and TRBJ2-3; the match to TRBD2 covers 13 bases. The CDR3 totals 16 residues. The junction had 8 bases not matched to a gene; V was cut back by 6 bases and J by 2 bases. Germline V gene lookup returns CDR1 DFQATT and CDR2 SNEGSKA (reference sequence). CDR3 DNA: TGCAGTGCAACAAGGACTAGCGGGGGATTCACAGATACGCAGTATTTT. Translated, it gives CSATRTSGGFTDTQYF.

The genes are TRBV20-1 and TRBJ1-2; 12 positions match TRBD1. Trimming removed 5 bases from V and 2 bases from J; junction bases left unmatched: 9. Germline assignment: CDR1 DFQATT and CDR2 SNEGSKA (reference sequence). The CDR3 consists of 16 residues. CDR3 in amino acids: CSASAGTGGGNYGYTF. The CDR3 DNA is TGCAGTGCTTCGGCCGGGACAGGGGGCGGGAACTATGGCTACACCTTC.

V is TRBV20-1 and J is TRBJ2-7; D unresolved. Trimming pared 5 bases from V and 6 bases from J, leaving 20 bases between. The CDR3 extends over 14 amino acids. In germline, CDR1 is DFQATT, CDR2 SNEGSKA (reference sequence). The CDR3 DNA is TGCAGTGCTCCCGGGCGAAAGGCCACCCTCGAGCAGTACTTC. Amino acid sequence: CSAPGRKATLEQYF.

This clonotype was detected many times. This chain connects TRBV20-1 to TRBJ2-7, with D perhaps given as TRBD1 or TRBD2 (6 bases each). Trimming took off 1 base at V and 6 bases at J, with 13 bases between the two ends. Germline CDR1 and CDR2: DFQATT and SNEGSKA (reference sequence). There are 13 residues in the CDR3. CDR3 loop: CSARGGGLGEQYF. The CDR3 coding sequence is TGCAGTGCTAGAGGAGGGGGGTTGGGCGAGCAGTACTTC.

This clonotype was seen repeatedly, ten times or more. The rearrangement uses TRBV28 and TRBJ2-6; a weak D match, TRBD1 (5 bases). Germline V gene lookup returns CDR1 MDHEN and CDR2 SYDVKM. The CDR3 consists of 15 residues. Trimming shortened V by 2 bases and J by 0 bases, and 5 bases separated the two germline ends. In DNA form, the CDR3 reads TGTGCCAGCAGTTTAAGGGGCTCTGGGGCCAACGTCCTGACTTTC. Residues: CASSLRGSGANVLTF.

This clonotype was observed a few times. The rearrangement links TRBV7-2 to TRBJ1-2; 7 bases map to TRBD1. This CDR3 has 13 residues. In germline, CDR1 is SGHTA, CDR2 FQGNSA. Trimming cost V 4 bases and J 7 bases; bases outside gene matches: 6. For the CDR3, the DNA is TGTGCCAGCAGCTCAGGACAGGCGGGTGGCTACACCTTC. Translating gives CASSSGQAGGYTF.

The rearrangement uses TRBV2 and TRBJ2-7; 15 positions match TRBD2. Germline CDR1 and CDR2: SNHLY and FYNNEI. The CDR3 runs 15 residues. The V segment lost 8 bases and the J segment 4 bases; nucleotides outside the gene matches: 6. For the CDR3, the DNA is TGTGCCAGCCGACGGACTAGCGGGAGGGTTTACGAGCAGTACTTC. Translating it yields CASRRTSGRVYEQYF.

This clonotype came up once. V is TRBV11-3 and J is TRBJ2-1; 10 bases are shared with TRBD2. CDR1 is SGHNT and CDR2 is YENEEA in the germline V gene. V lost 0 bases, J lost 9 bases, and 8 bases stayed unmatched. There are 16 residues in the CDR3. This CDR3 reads CASSLEASGSWGEQFF. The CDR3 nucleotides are TGTGCCAGCAGCTTAGAGGCTAGCGGGAGTTGGGGTGAGCAGTTCTTC. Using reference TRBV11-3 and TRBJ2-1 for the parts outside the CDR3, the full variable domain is EAGVVQSPRYKIIEKKQPVAFWCNPISGHNTLYWYLQNLGQGPELLIRYENEEAVDDSQLPKDRFSAERLKGVDSTLKIQPAELGDSAVYLCASSLEASGSWGEQFFGPGTRLTVL.

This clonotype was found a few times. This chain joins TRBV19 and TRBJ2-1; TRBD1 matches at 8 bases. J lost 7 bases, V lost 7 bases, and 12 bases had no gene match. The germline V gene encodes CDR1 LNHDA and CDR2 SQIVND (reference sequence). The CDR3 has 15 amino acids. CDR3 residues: CASTTGQGVGNEQFF. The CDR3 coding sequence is TGTGCCAGTACCACAGGACAGGGAGTGGGGAATGAGCAGTTCTTC.

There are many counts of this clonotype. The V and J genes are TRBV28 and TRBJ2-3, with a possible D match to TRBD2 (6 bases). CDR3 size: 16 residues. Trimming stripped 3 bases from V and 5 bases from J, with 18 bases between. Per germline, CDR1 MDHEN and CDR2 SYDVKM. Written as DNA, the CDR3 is TGTGCCAGCAGTTTTGGGACTTCCGTCAACCAAGATACGCAGTATTTT. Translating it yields CASSFGTSVNQDTQYF.

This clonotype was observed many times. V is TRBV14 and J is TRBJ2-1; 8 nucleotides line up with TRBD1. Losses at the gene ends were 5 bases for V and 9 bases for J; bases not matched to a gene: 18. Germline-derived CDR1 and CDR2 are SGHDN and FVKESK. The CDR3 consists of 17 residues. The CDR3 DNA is TGTGCCAGCAGCTTCCGATGGGGGACAGGAGCAAGGGTTGAGCAGTTCTTC. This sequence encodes CASSFRWGTGARVEQFF.

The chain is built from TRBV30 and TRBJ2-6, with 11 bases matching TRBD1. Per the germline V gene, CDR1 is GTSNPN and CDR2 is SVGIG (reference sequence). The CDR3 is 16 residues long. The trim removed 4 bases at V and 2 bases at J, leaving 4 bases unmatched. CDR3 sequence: CAWMGTGGPGANVLTF. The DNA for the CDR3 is TGTGCCTGGATGGGGACAGGGGGACCTGGGGCCAACGTCCTGACTTTC.

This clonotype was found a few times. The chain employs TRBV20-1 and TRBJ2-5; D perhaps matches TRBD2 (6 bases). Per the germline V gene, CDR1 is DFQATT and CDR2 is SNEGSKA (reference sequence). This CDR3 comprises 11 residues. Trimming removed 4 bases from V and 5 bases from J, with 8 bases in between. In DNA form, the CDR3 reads TGCAGTGCTATGCGGGGCGAGACCCAGTACTTC. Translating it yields CSAMRGETQYF.

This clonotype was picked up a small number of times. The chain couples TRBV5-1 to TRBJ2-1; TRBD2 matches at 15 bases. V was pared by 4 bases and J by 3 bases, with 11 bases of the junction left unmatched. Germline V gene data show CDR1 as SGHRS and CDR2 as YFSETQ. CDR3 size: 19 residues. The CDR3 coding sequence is TGCGCCAGCAGCCCCCTCGGGACTAGCGGGAGGAGGGGCTACAATGAGCAGTTCTTC. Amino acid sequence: CASSPLGTSGRRGYNEQFF.

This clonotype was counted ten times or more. The CDR3 DNA follows: TGTGCCAGCAGTCGCCAATCCAACACCGCCTACGAGCAGTACTTC. This gives the protein CASSRQSNTAYEQYF. This chain uses TRBV28 with TRBJ2-7; D remains ambiguous. V was pared by 5 bases and J by 2 bases, with 16 bases between. Germline V gives CDR1 MDHEN, CDR2 SYDVKM. There are 15 residues in the CDR3. Complete variable domain (other parts from reference TRBV28 and TRBJ2-7): DVKVTQSSRYLVKRTGEKVFLECVQDMDHENMFWYRQDPGLGLRLIYFSYDVKMKEKGDIPEGYSVSREKKERFSLILESASTNQTSMYLCASSRQSNTAYEQYFGPGTRLTVT.

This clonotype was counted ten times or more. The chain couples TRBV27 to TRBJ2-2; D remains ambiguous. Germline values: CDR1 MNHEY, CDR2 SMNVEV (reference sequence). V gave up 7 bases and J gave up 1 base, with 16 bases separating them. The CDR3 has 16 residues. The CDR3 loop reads CASKVNADLNTGELFF. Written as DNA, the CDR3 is TGTGCCAGCAAAGTCAACGCTGACCTGAACACCGGGGAGCTGTTTTTT.

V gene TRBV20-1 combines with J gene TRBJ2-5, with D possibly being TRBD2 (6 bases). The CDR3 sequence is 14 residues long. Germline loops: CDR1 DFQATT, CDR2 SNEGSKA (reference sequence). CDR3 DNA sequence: TGCAGCGCCCGGGAGTGGGAGGAATGGGAGACCCAGTACTTC. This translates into CSAREWEEWETQYF.

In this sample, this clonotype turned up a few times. CDR3 coding DNA: TGTGCCAGGGGACAGGGCGGGAGCTCTGGGGCCAACGTCCTGACTTTC. Translation: CARGQGGSSGANVLTF. The chain carries TRBV2 and TRBJ2-6, with 9 bases identical to TRBD1. There are 16 residues in the CDR3. J gave up 0 bases and V 9 bases, and 6 bases lay outside the gene matches. Germline CDR1 and CDR2: SNHLY and FYNNEI.

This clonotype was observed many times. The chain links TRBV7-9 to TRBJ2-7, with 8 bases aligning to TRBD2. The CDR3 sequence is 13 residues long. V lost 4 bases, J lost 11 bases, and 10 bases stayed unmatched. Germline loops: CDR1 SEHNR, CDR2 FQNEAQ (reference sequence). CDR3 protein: CASSSGWREEKYF. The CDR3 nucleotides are TGTGCCAGCAGCTCGGGGTGGCGGGAGGAAAAGTACTTC.

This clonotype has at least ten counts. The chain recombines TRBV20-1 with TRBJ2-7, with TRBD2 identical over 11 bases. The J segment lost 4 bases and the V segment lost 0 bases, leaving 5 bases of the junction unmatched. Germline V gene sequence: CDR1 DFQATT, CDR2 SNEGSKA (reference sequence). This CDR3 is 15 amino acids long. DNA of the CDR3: TGCAGTGCTAGAGACCCACTAGCGGGAGTTTACGAGCAGTACTTC. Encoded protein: CSARDPLAGVYEQYF.

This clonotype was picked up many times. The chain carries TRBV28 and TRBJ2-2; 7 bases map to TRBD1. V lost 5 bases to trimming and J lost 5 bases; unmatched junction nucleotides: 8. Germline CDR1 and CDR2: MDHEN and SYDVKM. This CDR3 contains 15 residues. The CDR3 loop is CASSDRTGWTGELFF. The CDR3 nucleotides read TGTGCCAGCAGTGATAGGACAGGATGGACCGGGGAGCTGTTTTTT.

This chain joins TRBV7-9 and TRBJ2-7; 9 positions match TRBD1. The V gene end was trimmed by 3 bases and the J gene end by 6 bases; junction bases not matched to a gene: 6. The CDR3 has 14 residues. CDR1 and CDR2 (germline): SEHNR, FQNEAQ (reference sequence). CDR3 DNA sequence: TGTGCCAGCAGCTTCGGGGACAGGGTGCTCGAGCAGTACTTC. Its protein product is CASSFGDRVLEQYF.

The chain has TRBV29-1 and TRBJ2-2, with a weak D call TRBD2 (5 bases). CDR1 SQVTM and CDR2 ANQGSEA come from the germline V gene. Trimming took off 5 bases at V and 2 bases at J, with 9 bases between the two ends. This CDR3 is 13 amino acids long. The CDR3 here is CSVMRTNTGELFF. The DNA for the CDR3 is TGCAGCGTTATGCGGACTAACACCGGGGAGCTGTTTTTT.

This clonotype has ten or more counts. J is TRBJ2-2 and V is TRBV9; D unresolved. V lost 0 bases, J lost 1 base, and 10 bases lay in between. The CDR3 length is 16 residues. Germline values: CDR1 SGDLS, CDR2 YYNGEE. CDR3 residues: CASSVEGHWNTGELFF. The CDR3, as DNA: TGTGCCAGCAGCGTAGAGGGTCACTGGAACACCGGGGAGCTGTTTTTT.

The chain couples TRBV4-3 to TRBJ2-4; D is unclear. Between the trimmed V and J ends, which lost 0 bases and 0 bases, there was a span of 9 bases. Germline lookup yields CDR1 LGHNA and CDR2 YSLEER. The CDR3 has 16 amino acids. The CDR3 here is CASSQDRGIAKNIQYF. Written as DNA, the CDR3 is TGCGCCAGCAGCCAAGATCGAGGAATAGCCAAAAACATTCAGTACTTC.

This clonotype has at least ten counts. The DNA for the CDR3 is TGCAGTGCCCTTAGCGCCCACCCTTACAATGAGCAGTTCTTC. Its translation is CSALSAHPYNEQFF. This chain connects TRBV20-1 to TRBJ2-1, with D maybe TRBD2 (5 bases). V lost 6 bases and J lost 4, with 16 bases in between. The germline gives CDR1 DFQATT, CDR2 SNEGSKA (reference sequence). The CDR3 has 14 amino acids.